Presented here are 23 T cell receptor beta chains from one specimen sequenced in a study of blood T cell repertoires in COVID-19. The protocol was immunoSEQ multiplex PCR, while the TCRdb copy is restricted to in-frame clones and leaves out a portion. Among around 15,000 clones, approximately 88% were seen once, and the ten largest hold roughly 2.5%. The specimen sequenced was peripheral blood. The origin of the receptors is a woman in her 70s in a cohort sampled during active or convalescent COVID-19.

This chain links TRBV18 with TRBJ1-1; no clear D. The CDR3 contains 16 residues. V lost 2 bases and J 8 bases, leaving 21 bases between the germline ends. CDR1 and CDR2 from the germline V gene are KGHSH and LQKENI. For the CDR3, the DNA is TGTGCCAGCTCACCAATCGCTACAGCTAAGATTACAGAAGCTTTCTTT. Its translation: CASSPIATAKITEAFF.

The J gene is TRBJ2-1, the V gene TRBV7-2, with 13 positions matching TRBD2. The CDR3 spans 17 residues. Germline CDR1 SGHTA, CDR2 FQGNSA. Trimming removed 4 bases from V and 0 bases from J; junction bases left unmatched: 3. CDR3 DNA sequence: TGTGCCAGCAGCTCAACTAGCGGGGGGGGCTCCTACAATGAGCAGTTCTTC. Translating it yields CASSSTSGGGSYNEQFF.

The rearrangement links TRBV6-2 or TRBV6-3 to TRBJ2-1; TRBD2 aligns across 9 bases. Trimming at V came to 6 bases and at J to 4 bases, leaving 19 bases not matched to a gene. Germline V gene sequence: CDR1 MNHEY, CDR2 SVGEGT. This CDR3 region has 19 residues. CDR3 in DNA: TGTGCCAGCAGCCTCATTCTAGCGGGGCCCTCTTATCAATACAATGAGCAGTTCTTC. It specifies CASSLILAGPSYQYNEQFF.

This chain uses TRBV2 with TRBJ2-1, with 11 bases fitting TRBD2. This CDR3 comprises 15 residues. Germline CDR1 SNHLY, CDR2 FYNNEI. V dropped 5 bases and J dropped 7; count of bases not matched to a gene: 7. The CDR3 DNA follows: TGTGCCAGCAGTTTCGTAGCGGGGGGGCGGAATGAGCAGTTCTTC. Translated, it gives CASSFVAGGRNEQFF. Looking up the rest from reference TRBV2 and TRBJ2-1 gives the full variable domain: EPEVTQTPSHQVTQMGQEVILRCVPISNHLYFYWYRQILGQKVEFLVSFYNNEISEKSEIFDDQFSVERPDGSNFTLKIRSTKLEDSAMYFCASSFVAGGRNEQFFGPGTRLTVL.

The chain links TRBV7-9 to TRBJ2-3; a weak D match, TRBD1 (7 bases). Trimming removed 4 bases from V and 2 bases from J, with 13 bases in between. Germline assignment: CDR1 SEHNR and CDR2 FQNEAQ (reference sequence). CDR3 length: 15 residues. This CDR3 reads CASSWRDRHTDTQYF. CDR3 sequence (DNA): TGTGCCAGCAGCTGGCGGGACAGACACACAGATACGCAGTATTTT.

The chain carries TRBV2 and TRBJ2-4, with D tentatively TRBD2 (6 bases). The CDR3 extends over 16 amino acids. Trimming took 8 bases from V and 1 from J, leaving 18 bases between them. Germline V gives CDR1 SNHLY, CDR2 FYNNEI. CDR3: CASYGAGLGAKNIQYF. CDR3 nucleotide sequence: TGTGCCAGCTATGGTGCGGGGCTGGGGGCCAAAAACATTCAGTACTTC.

V and J are TRBV19 and TRBJ1-1, with D uncertain. Germline V lookup: CDR1 LNHDA, CDR2 SQIVND (reference sequence). Trimming removed 5 bases from V and 1 base from J, with 11 bases in between. The CDR3 is 14 residues long. The CDR3 region is CASSRRESNTEAFF. The CDR3 bases are TGTGCCAGTAGTCGTCGGGAGTCGAACACTGAAGCTTTCTTT.

The chain has TRBV7-9 and TRBJ2-6; D may be TRBD2 (5 bases). Germline V gene sequence: CDR1 SEHNR, CDR2 FQNEAQ (reference sequence). V lost 9 bases, J lost 4 bases, and 19 bases lay in between. This CDR3 contains 16 residues. The CDR3 loop is CARSEARTGGANVLTF. The CDR3 nucleotides read TGTGCCAGGAGTGAGGCCCGAACGGGAGGGGCCAACGTCCTGACTTTC.

The rearrangement links TRBV19 to TRBJ2-1, with 9 bases identical to TRBD1. Germline loops: CDR1 LNHDA, CDR2 SQIVND (reference sequence). The CDR3 has 16 residues. V dropped 4 bases and J dropped 4; count of bases not matched to a gene: 8. The CDR3 region has the DNA TGTGCCAGTAGTAGACAAACAGGGGGCTCGTACAATGAGCAGTTCTTC. Translating gives CASSRQTGGSYNEQFF.

CDR3 coding DNA: TGTGCCAGTAGTATATGGGCAGCGGGGTACACTGAAGCTTTCTTT. Protein sequence: CASSIWAAGYTEAFF. The rearrangement joins TRBV19 to TRBJ1-1; D not resolved. CDR3 length: 15 amino acids. V was cut by 2 bases and J by 3 bases, with 13 bases left in between. From germline, CDR1 is LNHDA and CDR2 SQIVND (reference sequence).

The table lists this clone with a few counts. The chain links TRBV5-4 to TRBJ1-2; weak D call: TRBD1 (5 bases). The CDR3 is made up of 16 amino acids. The V gene's germline CDR1 is SGHNT and CDR2 YYREEE (reference sequence). The V end lost 6 bases, the J end lost 4 bases, and 22 bases lay between the germline ends. The CDR3 coding sequence is TGTGCCAGCACCGGGCGGGGTCCGGGGACTCCCTATGGCTACACCTTC. It encodes CASTGRGPGTPYGYTF.

J is TRBJ1-1 and V is TRBV10-3; D uncertain. The germline V gene encodes CDR1 ENHRY and CDR2 SYGVKD. Trimming stripped 2 bases from V and 4 bases from J, with 14 bases between. The CDR3 extends over 15 amino acids. The CDR3 loop reads CAISEEAGFGTEAFF. CDR3 DNA sequence: TGTGCCATCAGTGAGGAGGCGGGCTTTGGCACTGAAGCTTTCTTT.

This chain links TRBV19 with TRBJ2-1; no clear D gene. The CDR3 sequence is 12 residues long. CDR1 LNHDA and CDR2 SQIVND come from the germline V gene (reference sequence). Between the trimmed V and J ends, which lost 8 bases and 5 bases, there was a span of 10 bases. The CDR3 loop reads CASSTWNNEQFF. In DNA form, the CDR3 reads TGTGCCAGTTCGACATGGAACAATGAGCAGTTCTTC.

The chain couples TRBV4-1 to TRBJ2-7, with TRBD2 matching over 7 bases. Trimming at V came to 1 base and at J to 2 bases, leaving 8 bases not matched to a gene. Germline CDR1 MGHRA, CDR2 YSYEKL. The CDR3 sequence is 16 residues long. CDR3 protein: CASSQVGAGKPYEQYF. In nucleotides, the CDR3 is TGCGCCAGCAGCCAAGTTGGAGCGGGGAAACCCTACGAGCAGTACTTC.

The rearrangement joins TRBV28 to TRBJ1-3; D is uncertain. Germline CDR1 MDHEN, CDR2 SYDVKM. V lost 8 bases, J lost 0 bases, and 14 bases lay in between. The CDR3 has 15 amino acids. DNA of the CDR3: TGTGCCAGCGCTCAAAGCGTAAGCTCTGGAAACACCATATATTTT. As protein: CASAQSVSSGNTIYF.

In this sample, this clone turned up once. V and J are TRBV1 and TRBJ2-3; TRBD2, as called in the table, went unchecked against the DNA. TRBV1 counts as a pseudogene. The CDR3 has 15 residues. CDR3 coding DNA: TGCACCAGCAGGGCTAGCGGGGGGCACATGTATACGCAGTATTTT. It specifies CTSRASGGHMYTQYF.

The genes are TRBV7-8 and TRBJ1-2; 7 bases align to TRBD1. This CDR3 region has 16 residues. The germline V gene encodes CDR1 SGHVS and CDR2 FQNEAQ. V lost 4 bases, J lost 0 bases, and 8 bases stayed unmatched. CDR3 in DNA: TGTGCCAGCAGCTCTTCCGGGACAGCTACTAACTATGGCTACACCTTC. This encodes CASSSSGTATNYGYTF. Full variable domain (rest looked up from reference TRBV7-8 and TRBJ1-2): GAGVSQSPRYKVAKRGQDVALRCDPISGHVSLFWYQQALGQGPEFLTYFQNEAQLDKSGLPSDRFFAERPEGSVSTLKIQRTQQEDSAVYLCASSSSGTATNYGYTFGSGTRLTVV.

This rearrangement joins TRBV27 to TRBJ2-7; 12 nucleotides match TRBD1. The trim removed 5 bases at V and 6 bases at J, leaving 2 bases unmatched. The germline V gene encodes CDR1 MNHEY and CDR2 SMNVEV (reference sequence). CDR3 length equals 13 residues. The DNA of the CDR3 is TGTGCCAGCAGTCCGGGACAGGGGGCCGAGCAGTACTTC. It specifies CASSPGQGAEQYF.

The V gene is TRBV7-9, the J gene TRBJ1-1; tentative D call: TRBD1 (6 bases). Trimming cost V 4 bases and J 1 base, with 10 bases left between them. This CDR3 region has 14 residues. Germline CDR1 and CDR2: SEHNR and FQNEAQ (reference sequence). The CDR3 protein is CASSSMTGNTEAFF. The DNA of the CDR3 is TGTGCCAGCAGCTCAATGACAGGGAACACTGAAGCTTTCTTT. Full variable domain (missing parts from reference TRBV7-9 and TRBJ1-1): DTGVSQNPRHKITKRGQNVTFRCDPISEHNRLYWYRQTLGQGPEFLTYFQNEAQLEKSRLLSDRFSAERPKGSFSTLEIQRTEQGDSAMYLCASSSMTGNTEAFFGQGTRLTVV.

The CDR3 DNA reads as TGTGCCACCAGCCCGTCAGGGGGCGCCCCCCCTTTCGTTTTTTCACCCTATGGCTACACCTTC. Amino acids: CATSPSGGAPPFVFSPYGYTF. The rearrangement uses TRBV15 and TRBJ1-2, with 8 bases fitting TRBD1. This CDR3 is built from 21 residues. CDR1 LNHNV and CDR2 YYDKDF come from the germline V gene (reference sequence). V was pared by 5 bases and J by 4 bases, with 27 bases of the junction left unmatched.

The chain links TRBV10-3 to TRBJ2-1; TRBD2 matches 8 bases. CDR1 is ENHRY and CDR2 is SYGVKD in the germline V gene. V was pared by 10 bases and J by 3 bases, with 8 bases of the junction left unmatched. CDR3 length equals 14 residues. The CDR3, as DNA: TGTGCCACCGTTGTGAGCGGGGGCTACAATGAGCAGTTCTTC. The encoded protein is CATVVSGGYNEQFF.

This chain links TRBV2 with TRBJ2-7; unclear D gene. CDR1 is SNHLY, CDR2 FYNNEI, per germline. V lost 2 bases and J lost 2, with 7 bases in between. There are 13 residues in the CDR3. The CDR3 region is CASSENRAYEQYF. The DNA of the CDR3 is TGTGCCAGCAGTGAAAACCGGGCCTACGAGCAGTACTTC.

The chain links TRBV5-1 to TRBJ2-3; perhaps TRBD2 as D (7 bases). CDR3 length: 16 amino acids. In germline, CDR1 is SGHRS, CDR2 YFSETQ. Between the trimmed V and J ends, which lost 5 bases and 10 bases, there was a span of 26 bases. The CDR3 spells CASSEGRGGPAQAQYF. CDR3 nucleotide sequence: TGCGCCAGCAGTGAAGGGCGCGGGGGCCCTGCCCAGGCGCAGTATTTT. Filled out from reference TRBV5-1 and TRBJ2-3, the complete variable domain reads KAGVTQTPRYLIKTRGQQVTLSCSPISGHRSVSWYQQTPGQGLQFLFEYFSETQRNKGNFPGRFSGRQFSNSRSEMNVSTLELGDSALYLCASSEGRGGPAQAQYFGPGTRLTVL.